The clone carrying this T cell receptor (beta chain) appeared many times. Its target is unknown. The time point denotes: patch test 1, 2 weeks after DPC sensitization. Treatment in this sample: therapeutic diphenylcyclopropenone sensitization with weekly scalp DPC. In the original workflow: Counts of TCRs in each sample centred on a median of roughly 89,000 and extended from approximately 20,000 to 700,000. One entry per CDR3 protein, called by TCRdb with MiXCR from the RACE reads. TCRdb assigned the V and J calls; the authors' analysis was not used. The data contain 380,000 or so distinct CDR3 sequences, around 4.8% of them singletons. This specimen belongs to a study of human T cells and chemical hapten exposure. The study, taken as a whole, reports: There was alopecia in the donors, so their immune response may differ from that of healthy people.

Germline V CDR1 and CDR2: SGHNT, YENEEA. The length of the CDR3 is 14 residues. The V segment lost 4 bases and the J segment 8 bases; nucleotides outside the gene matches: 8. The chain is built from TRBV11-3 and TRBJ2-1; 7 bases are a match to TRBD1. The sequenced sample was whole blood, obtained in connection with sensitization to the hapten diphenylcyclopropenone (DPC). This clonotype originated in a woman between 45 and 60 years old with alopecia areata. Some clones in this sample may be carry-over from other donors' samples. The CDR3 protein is CASSYRDSADEQFF. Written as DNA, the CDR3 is TGTGCCAGCAGCTACCGGGACAGCGCCGATGAGCAGTTCTTC.